These 30 T cell receptor beta chains were sequenced from one sample in a study of blood T cell repertoires in COVID-19. Produced via immunoSEQ multiplex PCR; TCRdb's table is partial and in-frame only. The sample contains fewer than 120,000 clones, over 60% of which appear only once. The sequencing sample was made of peripheral blood. The receptors here all came from a woman of 80 years or more with active or convalescent COVID-19.

This sequence joins TRBV5-6 and TRBJ1-1; D call uncertain. V was cut by 0 bases and J by 3 bases, with 3 bases left in between. This CDR3 has 12 residues. Germline lookup yields CDR1 SGHDT and CDR2 YYEEEE. The CDR3 spells CASSLVDTEAFF. CDR3 nucleotides: TGTGCCAGCAGCTTGGTAGACACTGAAGCTTTCTTT.

The chain links TRBV27 to TRBJ2-7; D ambiguous. There are 11 residues in the CDR3. V dropped 5 bases and J dropped 7 bases, with 9 bases sitting between them. Germline CDR1 MNHEY, CDR2 SMNVEV (reference sequence). This CDR3 is CASSDFGEQYF. The CDR3, as DNA: TGTGCCAGCAGTGACTTTGGGGAGCAGTACTTC.

J is TRBJ2-7 and V is TRBV5-1, with 8 bases matching TRBD2. The length of the CDR3 is 14 residues. The V gene's germline CDR1 is SGHRS and CDR2 YFSETQ. The ends lost 5 bases at V and 2 bases at J; junction bases unmatched: 6. The CDR3 loop is CASSREAGAYEQYF. CDR3 bases: TGCGCCAGCAGTCGCGAAGCGGGAGCCTACGAGCAGTACTTC.

This rearrangement joins TRBV30 to TRBJ1-2; D perhaps matches TRBD1 (5 bases). This CDR3 contains 15 residues. The V and J ends lost 5 bases and 8 bases respectively, with 24 bases between them. The germline gives CDR1 GTSNPN, CDR2 SVGIG (reference sequence). The DNA of the CDR3 is TGTGCCTGGGGAGGGGCCCGCGCCTGGTACTGGGGCTACACCTTC. This codes for CAWGGARAWYWGYTF.

The chain links TRBV6-1 to TRBJ1-1, with 8 positions matching TRBD1. The CDR3 sequence is 14 residues long. J was trimmed by 3 bases and V by 3 bases; bases with no gene match: 3. CDR1 is MNHNS, CDR2 SASEGT, per germline. CDR3 in amino acids: CASSEQGADTEAFF. The CDR3 nucleotides read TGTGCCAGCAGTGAGCAGGGGGCTGACACTGAAGCTTTCTTT.

This sequence joins TRBV7-2 and TRBJ2-7, with D maybe TRBD1 (6 bases). Trimming took 5 bases from V and 0 from J, leaving 11 bases between them. Germline CDR1 is SGHTA and CDR2 is FQGNSA. The length of the CDR3 is 14 residues. CDR3 DNA: TGTGCCAGCAGCAACCGGGACATCTCCTACGAGCAGTACTTC. Protein sequence: CASSNRDISYEQYF.

The J gene is TRBJ1-4, the V gene TRBV7-9, with 9 nucleotides matching TRBD1. CDR1 is SEHNR, CDR2 FQNEAQ, per germline (reference sequence). This CDR3 has 16 amino acids. The V segment lost 5 bases and the J segment 7 bases; nucleotides outside the gene matches: 11. Written as DNA, the CDR3 is TGTGCCAGCAGCACTACAAACAGGGGGCGAGGTGAAAAACTGTTTTTT. It is translated as CASSTTNRGRGEKLFF.

The chain recombines TRBV11-2 with TRBJ1-2, with D hard to call. Germline lookup yields CDR1 SGHAT and CDR2 FQNNGV. The germline V and J ends were trimmed by 8 bases and 4 bases, with 11 bases remaining between them. The CDR3 has 12 residues. The CDR3 reads CASHRRSYGYTF. As DNA, the CDR3 is TGTGCCAGCCACCGCAGGTCCTATGGCTACACCTTC.

This chain uses TRBV27 with TRBJ2-2; 7 bases line up with TRBD2. This CDR3 contains 17 residues. Germline loops: CDR1 MNHEY, CDR2 SMNVEV (reference sequence). The trim removed 2 bases at V and 1 base at J, leaving 7 bases unmatched. CDR3 sequence reads: CASSLVGGPGNTGELFF. The CDR3 DNA reads TGTGCCAGCAGTTTAGTGGGAGGGCCAGGGAACACCGGGGAGCTGTTTTTT.

In regard to this clone: Other DNA sequences from this sample encode an identical CDR3 as well. The rearrangement uses TRBV18 and TRBJ2-2; D is possibly TRBD1 (5 bases). Trimming pared 3 bases from V and 5 bases from J, leaving 10 bases between. Germline V gene data show CDR1 as KGHSH and CDR2 as LQKENI. The CDR3 consists of 14 residues. This CDR3 reads CASSPRRDTGELFF. For the CDR3, the DNA is TGTGCCAGCTCACCCCGCAGGGATACCGGGGAGCTGTTTTTT.

This chain connects TRBV9 to TRBJ2-3, with D tentatively TRBD2 (6 bases). CDR1 is SGDLS and CDR2 is YYNGEE in the germline V gene. The CDR3 spans 16 residues. Between the trimmed V and J ends, which lost 2 bases and 6 bases, there was a span of 19 bases. In DNA, the CDR3 is TGTGCCAGCAGCGTTCACGGGATGCGGGAAAGGGATACGCAGTATTTT. This translates into CASSVHGMRERDTQYF.

The rearrangement links TRBV7-9 to TRBJ2-1; weak D call: TRBD2 (6 bases). V gave up 5 bases and J gave up 8 bases, with 10 bases separating them. The germline CDR1 and CDR2 sequences are SEHNR and FQNEAQ (reference sequence). There are 12 residues in the CDR3. This CDR3 reads CASSPQRDEQFF. The CDR3 DNA reads TGTGCCAGCAGCCCTCAGCGGGATGAGCAGTTCTTC.

V gene TRBV30 combines with J gene TRBJ2-5; D is unclear. Per germline, CDR1 GTSNPN and CDR2 SVGIG (reference sequence). Trimming shortened V by 5 bases and J by 4 bases, and 14 bases separated the two germline ends. The CDR3 contains 13 residues. The CDR3 loop is CAWAKLVGETQYF. CDR3 bases: TGTGCCTGGGCCAAGCTAGTTGGAGAGACCCAGTACTTC.

The V gene is TRBV9, the J gene TRBJ2-1; possibly TRBD1 for D (6 bases). V gave up 0 bases and J gave up 3 bases, with 13 bases separating them. The CDR3 length is 16 residues. The germline V gene has CDR1 SGDLS and CDR2 YYNGEE. In nucleotides, the CDR3 is TGTGCCAGCAGCGTAGGAAGCCTACAGGGCTACAATGAGCAGTTCTTC. Its translation is CASSVGSLQGYNEQFF.

The chain recombines TRBV19 with TRBJ1-5; D unclear. Germline V gene lookup returns CDR1 LNHDA and CDR2 SQIVND (reference sequence). This CDR3 is 15 amino acids long. Trimming removed 7 bases from V and 1 base from J, with 14 bases in between. The CDR3 DNA follows: TGTGCCAGTAATCTAAGGCAGGCGAGCAATCAGCCCCAGCATTTT. It translates to CASNLRQASNQPQHF. Supplemented by reference TRBV19 and TRBJ1-5, the full variable domain reads DGGITQSPKYLFRKEGQNVTLSCEQNLNHDAMYWYRQDPGQGLRLIYYSQIVNDFQKGDIAEGYSVSREKKESFPLTVTSAQKNPTAFYLCASNLRQASNQPQHFGDGTRLSIL.

V is TRBV5-6 and J is TRBJ2-7, with 9 bases that match TRBD2. After removal of 0 bases from V and 3 bases from J, the junction contained 4 bases not matched to a gene. The germline gives CDR1 SGHDT, CDR2 YYEEEE. This CDR3 has 15 amino acids. CDR3 loop: CASSLGVAGDYEQYF. The CDR3 nucleotides read TGTGCCAGCAGCTTGGGAGTAGCGGGAGACTACGAGCAGTACTTC.

V usage is TRBV5-1 and J usage is TRBJ2-7; TRBD2 matches at 12 bases. This CDR3 spans 17 amino acids. V was clipped by 4 bases and J by 1 base; unmatched bases: 9. Germline V gives CDR1 SGHRS, CDR2 YFSETQ. The CDR3 loop is CASSRGLAGIPSYEQYF. The DNA of the CDR3 is TGCGCCAGCAGCCGGGGACTAGCGGGCATTCCTTCCTACGAGCAGTACTTC.

The V and J genes are TRBV5-4 and TRBJ2-2, with D hard to call. The CDR3 totals 14 residues. From germline, CDR1 is SGHNT and CDR2 YYREEE (reference sequence). V was pared by 0 bases and J by 6 bases, with 9 bases between. CDR3 coding DNA: TGTGCCAGCAGCTTGGATGCTACCCCCGGGGAGCTGTTTTTT. Residues: CASSLDATPGELFF.

The chain links TRBV2 to TRBJ2-7; possibly TRBD2 for D (5 bases). The V end was cut by 0 bases, the J end by 4 bases, with 13 bases between. The CDR3 length is 15 residues. Germline CDR1 is SNHLY and CDR2 is FYNNEI. The CDR3 coding sequence is TGTGCCAGCAGTGAAGCCCAGCGGTTTTTGTACGAGCAGTACTTC. Translated: CASSEAQRFLYEQYF.

This clone was observed a few times. The rearrangement joins TRBV6-5 to TRBJ1-1; a possible D gene is TRBD1 (5 bases). CDR3 length equals 13 residues. CDR1 MNHEY and CDR2 SVGAGI come from the germline V gene. V was shortened by 8 bases and J by 1 base, with 11 bases between the two germline ends. CDR3 sequence: CASGAAANTEAFF. The CDR3, as DNA: TGTGCCAGCGGGGCAGCAGCGAACACTGAAGCTTTCTTT.

V is TRBV5-4 and J is TRBJ1-2, with D perhaps TRBD1 (6 bases). The ends were cut back, 0 bases at V and 4 bases at J, with 16 bases in the middle. The CDR3 contains 16 residues. CDR1 and CDR2 from the germline V gene are SGHNT and YYREEE (reference sequence). The CDR3 DNA reads TGTGCCAGCAGCTTGGGACAGGCGTCCTACTTCTATGGCTACACCTTC. Its protein is CASSLGQASYFYGYTF. The full variable domain, rest sourced from reference TRBV5-4 and TRBJ1-2, is ETGVTQSPTHLIKTRGQQVTLRCSSQSGHNTVSWYQQALGQGPQFIFQYYREEENGRGNFPPRFSGLQFPNYSSELNVNALELDDSALYLCASSLGQASYFYGYTFGSGTRLTVV.

This clone appeared once. This rearrangement joins TRBV21-1 to TRBJ2-1; the table's D call of TRBD2 was not tested on the DNA. TRBV21-1 is a listed pseudogene. The CDR3 totals 18 residues. In DNA, the CDR3 is TGTGCCAGCAGCAAACTAGCGGGAGGACCTAGCTCCTACAATGAGCAGTTCTTC. Residues: CASSKLAGGPSSYNEQFF.

As concerns this clone: One end of the junction is discordant with germline, which a read error may explain. The chain is built from TRBV28 and TRBJ2-5; maybe TRBD1 (5 bases). Germline V lookup: CDR1 MDHEN, CDR2 SYDVKM. CDR3 length: 12 residues. The DNA of the CDR3 is TGTGCCAGCAGTTTCGGGTCGACGGCCAGGGACTTC. Protein sequence: CASSFGSTARDF. The complete variable domain, with remaining parts taken from reference TRBV28 and TRBJ2-5, reads DVKVTQSSRYLVKRTGEKVFLECVQDMDHENMFWYRQDPGLGLRLIYFSYDVKMKEKGDIPEGYSVSREKKERFSLILESASTNQTSMYLCASSFGSTARDFGPGTRLLVL.

The chain links TRBV15 to TRBJ2-1, with 14 bases lining up with TRBD2. V gave up 5 bases and J gave up 7 bases; unmatched junction bases: 7. The CDR3 has 16 residues. Germline-derived CDR1 and CDR2 are LNHNV and YYDKDF (reference sequence). The CDR3 spells CATSLGLAGAANEQFF. In DNA, the CDR3 is TGTGCCACCAGCCTGGGACTAGCGGGAGCGGCGAATGAGCAGTTCTTC.

The chain combines TRBV28 with TRBJ1-2; D gene unclear. This CDR3 is 14 amino acids long. Germline V gene lookup returns CDR1 MDHEN and CDR2 SYDVKM. Trimming left V 7 bases short and J 0 bases short, with 12 bases between. The CDR3 DNA follows: TGTGCCAGCAACCCGAGCGGAGCTAACTATGGCTACACCTTC. Translating gives CASNPSGANYGYTF.

This sequence joins TRBV18 and TRBJ2-7; D is uncertain. There are 14 residues in the CDR3. The germline V gene encodes CDR1 KGHSH and CDR2 LQKENI. Trimming removed 3 bases from V and 5 bases from J, with 14 bases in between. The CDR3 loop is CASSPPGSRHEQYF. In DNA form, the CDR3 reads TGTGCCAGCTCACCCCCCGGGTCGAGACACGAGCAGTACTTC.

V and J are TRBV4-3 and TRBJ2-7; 11 nucleotides match TRBD2. After removal of 4 bases from V and 0 bases from J, the junction contained 8 bases not matched to a gene. Germline assignment: CDR1 LGHNA and CDR2 YSLEER. This CDR3 region has 17 residues. CDR3 residues: CASSRKTSGGSSYEQYF. The CDR3, as DNA: TGCGCCAGCAGCCGCAAAACTAGCGGGGGTAGCTCCTACGAGCAGTACTTC.

This chain uses TRBV5-1 with TRBJ2-5; TRBD1 might be the D (6 bases). Per germline, CDR1 SGHRS and CDR2 YFSETQ. There are 14 residues in the CDR3. Trimming removed 4 bases from V and 5 bases from J, with 15 bases in between. The CDR3 protein is CASSQNREWETQYF. CDR3 in DNA: TGCGCCAGCAGCCAGAACAGGGAATGGGAGACCCAGTACTTC.

The rearrangement uses TRBV5-1 and TRBJ2-1; 8 bases are a match to TRBD2. J was trimmed by 5 bases and V by 1 base; bases with no gene match: 2. The CDR3 runs 14 residues. Germline V CDR1 and CDR2: SGHRS, YFSETQ. The CDR3 sequence: CASSLREGHNEQFF. In DNA, the CDR3 is TGCGCCAGCAGCTTGCGGGAGGGCCACAATGAGCAGTTCTTC. The whole variable domain, filled in from reference TRBV5-1 and TRBJ2-1, reads KAGVTQTPRYLIKTRGQQVTLSCSPISGHRSVSWYQQTPGQGLQFLFEYFSETQRNKGNFPGRFSGRQFSNSRSEMNVSTLELGDSALYLCASSLREGHNEQFFGPGTRLTVL.

The chain is built from TRBV2 and TRBJ2-5; D unresolved. V lost 8 bases and J 4 bases, leaving 11 bases between the germline ends. Germline CDR1 reads SNHLY; CDR2 reads FYNNEI. There are 12 residues in the CDR3. Here the CDR3 DNA reads TGTGCCAGCCGACCGCGCGGAGAGACCCAGTACTTC. This sequence encodes CASRPRGETQYF.